This T cell receptor beta chain was recorded in a study of CD8+ T cells in alopecia areata. Treatment given: oral pan-JAK inhibitor, 5-10 mg twice daily. It was from PBMCs that CD4+ and CD8+ T cells were sorted. The study's findings and limits: For lesional scalp, especially alopecia totalis/universalis, clonality was higher than in normal scalp. Many expanded lesional clones persisted in scalp and blood during tofacitinib treatment.

Extraction and reverse transcription of RNA yielded cDNA as the sequencing template. The protocol was immunoSEQ multiplex PCR, while the TCRdb copy is restricted to in-frame clones and leaves out a portion. The repertoire consists of roughly 190,000 clones, with 60% occurring once and the leading ten covering over 0.9%. This clone was counted a few times. The antigen is unknown. V was pared by 2 bases and J by 7 bases, with 4 bases of the junction left unmatched. CDR1 and CDR2 from the germline V gene are SGHDN and FVKESK. This CDR3 contains 15 residues. The material sequenced was CD4+ T cells sorted from blood, taken at week 24, from a patient treated with tofacitinib. The sequence was obtained from a human donor with alopecia areata. The V gene is TRBV14, the J gene TRBJ1-4; 10 bases map to TRBD1. CDR3 protein: CASSQRQGAREKLFF. The CDR3, as DNA: TGTGCCAGCAGCCAACGACAGGGGGCACGTGAAAAACTGTTTTTT.